Listed below are T cell receptor beta chains from one sample, sequenced in a study of blood T cell repertoires in COVID-19. Some clones are missing from TCRdb's copy, which holds only in-frame ones; the method was immunoSEQ multiplex PCR. Here the sample spans about 260,000 clones, about 87% being singletons. Sample: peripheral blood. These receptors came from a woman between 40 and 50 years old who had recovered from COVID-19. CDR3s include the opening cysteine and the closing phenylalanine or tryptophan. A D gene is named only where the DNA matches it firmly.

D: NA
V: TRBV4-2
CDR3: CASSPRLIASVGDNEQFF

D: TRBD1
V: TRBV7-3
CDR3: CASSHLGQGGGETQYF

D: TRBD2
V: TRBV7-2
CDR3: CASSFQRGRNEQFF

D: NA
V: TRBV3-1/TRBV3-2
CDR3: CASSQGGEKYGYTF

D: NA
V: TRBV27
CDR3: CASSLGPLYEQYF

D: TRBD1
V: TRBV6-5
CDR3: CASSRDSNYGYTF

D: TRBD1
V: TRBV29-1
CDR3: CSGLDRVGTEAFF

D: NA
V: TRBV30
CDR3: CAWSVGSRLNEKLFF

D: TRBD1
V: TRBV27
CDR3: CASSPTDRGFEKLFF

D: TRBD2
V: TRBV24-1
CDR3: CATSDAGEEETQYF

D: TRBD2
V: TRBV7-2
CDR3: CASSLAEAGVQFF

D: NA
V: TRBV6-5
CDR3: CASSPYNYGYTF

D: TRBD2
V: TRBV9
CDR3: CASSVGSSGGDEQYF

D: TRBD2
V: TRBV18
CDR3: CASSPDRAGMDNEQFF

D: TRBD1
V: TRBV2
CDR3: CASSEVGRGNAEAFF

D: NA
V: TRBV6-2/TRBV6-3
CDR3: CASSYTSFRGEQPQHF

D: TRBD1
V: TRBV29-1
CDR3: CSVRGHGNTIYF

D: NA
V: TRBV10-2
CDR3: CAARGSRGRTEAFF

D: NA
V: TRBV10-3
CDR3: CAISESGPMNTEAFF

D: TRBD1
V: TRBV7-9
CDR3: CASSSPGQGPRGTQYF

D: NA
V: TRBV2
CDR3: CASRPPWDNEQYF

D: NA
V: TRBV19
CDR3: CASSGRRTDGYTF

D: NA
V: TRBV4-1
CDR3: CASSQDLRQANNSPLHF

D: NA
V: TRBV10-3
CDR3: CATKGVAATNEKLFF

D: TRBD1
V: TRBV27
CDR3: CASSLSPGTGYSYEQYF

D: NA
V: TRBV6-2/TRBV6-3
CDR3: CASSYRGREQYF

D: TRBD1
V: TRBV12-3/TRBV12-4
CDR3: CASGAGGLQPQHF

D: NA
V: TRBV6-5
CDR3: CASSSQRVRGYTF

D: TRBD1
V: TRBV2
CDR3: CASKPGTGQETQYF

D: NA
V: TRBV28
CDR3: CASSLFREGYTF

D: NA
V: TRBV18
CDR3: CASSPIQGSLYGYTF

D: TRBD1
V: TRBV27
CDR3: CASSFSRGLGDTQYF

D: NA
V: TRBV5-1
CDR3: CASSGGAGSYNEQFF

D: NA
V: TRBV14
CDR3: CASKGGVWYSPLHF

D: NA
V: TRBV5-5
CDR3: CASSLLGLLGNNSPLHF

D: TRBD2
V: TRBV9
CDR3: CASSILSGTYNEQFF

D: TRBD1
V: TRBV10-2
CDR3: CASKPGQGEGYGYTF